The following is a TCR beta chain sequence with its context. What it recognizes is unknown. This record comes from a study of STAT3 mutations in large granular lymphocyte leukemia. Study-wide results and caveats: In several patients, dominant TCR clone burden exceeded STAT3 mutant burden, suggesting STAT3 mutation arose secondarily. In T-cell large granular lymphocyte leukemia, about half of patients showed multiple immunodominant subclonotypes. Variable sampling intervals and differing treatment regimens complicated linking therapy response to TCR clonal burden changes.

Sequencing used immunoSEQ multiplex PCR; TCRdb keeps in-frame clones, though not all of them. Of approximately 9,800 clones detected, 70% to 90% appear once; the ten largest clones hold around a quarter. The TCR sequence derives from a man aged 55 to 69 with T-cell large granular lymphocyte leukemia. Some clones in this sample may be carry-over from other donors' samples. Sequencing was performed on peripheral blood mononuclear cells.

The CDR3 DNA sequence: TGTGCCAGCAGCCCTCGGAGGGGGGCGTTATACGAGCAGTACTTC. Its protein is CASSPRRGALYEQYF. The rearrangement links TRBV7-8 to TRBJ2-7; D might be TRBD1 or TRBD2, each matching 6 bases. This CDR3 contains 15 residues. CDR1 and CDR2 from the germline V gene are SGHVS and FQNEAQ. V dropped 5 bases and J dropped 4 bases, with 18 bases sitting between them.